What follows are 13 T cell receptor beta chains derived from one specimen sequenced in a study of T cell responses to AZD1222 COVID-19 vaccine (dated by TCRdb to about 2021). The library was generated by the immunoSEQ multiplex PCR assay. TCRdb obtained this table from immuneACCESS and retained in-frame rearrangements with V and J assigned. These tables miss some clones; where compared with another copy, unresolved V genes account for less than half of the shortfall, and the remainder is unexplained. The sample records about 210,000 clones, approximately 92% of which are singletons. The biggest ten clones account for approximately 1.3% of the sample. The time point label for this specimen denotes: baseline before first vaccination. Source: peripheral blood, taken on day 0 of AZD1222 vaccination. These receptors were obtained from an adult in good health.

The rearrangement uses TRBV10-3 and TRBJ1-4; the match to TRBD1 covers 7 bases. J gave up 8 bases and V 10 bases, and 7 bases lay outside the gene matches. There are 12 residues in the CDR3. Germline V lookup: CDR1 ENHRY, CDR2 SYGVKD. CDR3 coding DNA: TGTGCCACCGGACAGGTCGAAGAAAAACTGTTTTTT. Translation: CATGQVEEKLFF.

V usage is TRBV19 and J usage is TRBJ2-7; 7 bases line up with TRBD1. The germline CDR1 and CDR2 sequences are LNHDA and SQIVND (reference sequence). The V segment lost 8 bases and the J segment 6 bases; nucleotides outside the gene matches: 13. CDR3 length: 14 amino acids. Here the CDR3 DNA reads TGTGCCAGTGGAAAGGACAGGAACTATCGCGAGCAGTACTTC. This codes for CASGKDRNYREQYF.

The chain has TRBV5-6 and TRBJ1-5; TRBD1 might be the D (6 bases). Trimming stripped 3 bases from V and 0 bases from J, with 7 bases between. This CDR3 has 14 amino acids. CDR1 is SGHDT, CDR2 YYEEEE, per germline. CDR3: CASSSQGSNQPQHF. In nucleotides, the CDR3 is TGTGCCAGCAGCTCACAGGGTAGCAATCAGCCCCAGCATTTT.

A single count supports this clone. The V gene is TRBV5-1, the J gene TRBJ1-4; the D is unclear. V lost 3 bases to trimming and J lost 5 bases, with 14 bases between them. In germline, CDR1 is SGHRS, CDR2 YFSETQ. This CDR3 comprises 15 residues. CDR3 nucleotide sequence: TGCGCCAGCAGCTCATCGGGCGGCTTCAATGAAAAACTGTTTTTT. It codes for CASSSSGGFNEKLFF.

The rearrangement uses TRBV30 and TRBJ2-7; possibly TRBD1 for D (5 bases). There are 13 residues in the CDR3. The ends were cut back, 1 base at V and 3 bases at J, with 10 bases in the middle. The germline V gene encodes CDR1 GTSNPN and CDR2 SVGIG (reference sequence). DNA for the CDR3: TGTGCCTGGAGTGGGGGCAGCTACTACGAGCAGTACTTC. It encodes CAWSGGSYYEQYF.

The V call is TRBV19, the J call TRBJ1-1, with a tentative D call TRBD1 (5 bases). The CDR3 loop spans 16 amino acids. Germline CDR1 is LNHDA and CDR2 is SQIVND (reference sequence). Trimming shortened V by 5 bases and J by 1 base, and 17 bases separated the two germline ends. CDR3 in amino acids: CASSAIPRVTNTEAFF. CDR3 nucleotides: TGTGCCAGTAGTGCGATTCCCAGGGTCACGAACACTGAAGCTTTCTTT.

This chain connects TRBV7-9 to TRBJ2-7; no definite D call. V lost 1 base and J lost 5, with 9 bases in between. Germline lookup yields CDR1 SEHNR and CDR2 FQNEAQ (reference sequence). CDR3 length equals 13 residues. As DNA, the CDR3 is TGTGCCAGCAGCTTAGGGCTCCTGGACGAGCAGTACTTC. This encodes CASSLGLLDEQYF.

The chain combines TRBV21-1 with TRBJ2-3; the table's D call, TRBD1, was not checked against the DNA. TRBV21-1 has pseudogene status. CDR3 size: 15 residues. The CDR3 loop is CASSSGQSSTDTQYF. CDR3 bases: TGTGCCAGCAGCTCCGGACAGTCTAGCACAGATACGCAGTATTTT.

J is TRBJ2-7 and V is TRBV6-6; D is undetermined. V lost 4 bases to trimming and J lost 3 bases, with 13 bases between them. The CDR3 length is 14 residues. CDR1 is MNHNY, CDR2 SVGAGI, per germline (reference sequence). The CDR3 protein is CASSSGPDRYEQYF. CDR3 in DNA: TGTGCCAGCAGTTCGGGTCCGGATCGCTACGAGCAGTACTTC.

The V gene is TRBV19, the J gene TRBJ1-5; D gene unclear. Trimming pared 1 base from V and 1 base from J, leaving 11 bases between. The CDR3 sequence is 16 residues long. Looked up from germline, CDR1 is LNHDA and CDR2 is SQIVND (reference sequence). CDR3 amino acids: CASSIGSGFSNQPQHF. CDR3 coding DNA: TGTGCCAGTAGTATAGGATCCGGGTTCAGCAATCAGCCCCAGCATTTT.

The gene calls are TRBV7-8 and TRBJ1-2; D gene ambiguous. CDR1 and CDR2 from the germline V gene are SGHVS and FQNEAQ. V was clipped by 8 bases and J by 2 bases, with 9 bases between them. This CDR3 has 12 residues. The CDR3 region is CASSSRNYGYTF. The CDR3 DNA reads as TGTGCCAGCTCAAGCCGGAACTATGGCTACACCTTC.

This chain links TRBV18 with TRBJ2-3, with D perhaps TRBD2 (7 bases). Trimming pared 6 bases from V and 2 bases from J, leaving 12 bases between. There are 14 residues in the CDR3. The germline V gene encodes CDR1 KGHSH and CDR2 LQKENI. Here the CDR3 reads CASSEGGATDTQYF. Here the CDR3 DNA reads TGTGCCAGCTCGGAAGGGGGGGCCACAGATACGCAGTATTTT.

The genes are TRBV19 and TRBJ2-1; the match to TRBD1 covers 8 bases. The CDR3 has 14 amino acids. CDR1 LNHDA and CDR2 SQIVND come from the germline V gene (reference sequence). V lost 4 bases, J lost 6 bases, and 5 bases stayed unmatched. The chain's CDR3 is CASSNGQGVNEQFF. In DNA form, the CDR3 reads TGTGCCAGTAGTAATGGACAGGGTGTCAATGAGCAGTTCTTC.